A selection of T cell receptor beta chains follows, all from one sample in a study of cytomegalovirus exposure and HLA in healthy donors. Method: immunoSEQ multiplex PCR; TCRdb's copy keeps in-frame clones and lacks some. The table has fewer than 180,000 clones, 70% to 80% seen once. Sequences were obtained from PBMCs. Receptor source: a human donor in good health. CDR3s include the opening cysteine and the closing phenylalanine or tryptophan. A D gene is named only where the DNA matches it firmly. Only some rows state a clone size, as once, few, many or a class for expanded clones.

d_gene: TRBD1
abundance: NA
v_gene: TRBV28
j_gene: TRBJ1-2
CDR3aa: CASSSGTAHGYTF
CDR3nt: TGTGCCAGCAGTTCCGGGACAGCCCATGGCTACACCTTC

d_gene: NA
abundance: NA
v_gene: TRBV7-2
j_gene: TRBJ1-6
CDR3aa: CASSPYQWLPLHF
CDR3nt: TGTGCCAGCAGCCCCTACCAATGGTTACCCCTCCACTTT

d_gene: NA
abundance: NA
v_gene: TRBV4-3
j_gene: TRBJ2-5
CDR3aa: CASSQGPQETQYF
CDR3nt: TGCGCCAGCAGCCAGGGGCCCCAAGAGACCCAGTACTTC

d_gene: TRBD1
abundance: NA
v_gene: TRBV7-2
j_gene: TRBJ1-5
CDR3aa: CASSSPPGQGTNQPQHF
CDR3nt: TGTGCCAGCAGCTCGCCCCCCGGACAGGGGACCAATCAGCCCCAGCATTTT

d_gene: TRBD2
abundance: NA
v_gene: TRBV9
j_gene: TRBJ2-3
CDR3aa: CASSARTSGTTDTQYF
CDR3nt: TGTGCCAGCAGCGCACGGACTAGCGGGACCACAGATACGCAGTATTTT

d_gene: NA
abundance: NA
v_gene: TRBV7-8
j_gene: TRBJ2-7
CDR3aa: CASSPLRVSITHEQYF
CDR3nt: TGTGCCAGCAGCCCCCTCCGGGTCTCCATCACCCACGAGCAGTACTTC

d_gene: NA
abundance: once
v_gene: TRBV5-4
j_gene: TRBJ2-7
CDR3aa: CASSQRLTGTPYEQYF
CDR3nt: TGTGCCAGCAGCCAGAGATTAACAGGGACCCCCTACGAGCAGTACTTC

d_gene: TRBD1
abundance: NA
v_gene: TRBV7-2
j_gene: TRBJ1-4
CDR3aa: CASSLGGGVEKLFF
CDR3nt: TGTGCCAGCAGCTTAGGAGGGGGCGTTGAAAAACTGTTTTTT

d_gene: TRBD1
abundance: NA
v_gene: TRBV5-5
j_gene: TRBJ1-6
CDR3aa: CASSFRLQGALNNSPLHF
CDR3nt: TGTGCCAGCAGCTTTAGACTACAGGGGGCGTTGAATAATTCACCCCTCCACTTT

d_gene: TRBD1
abundance: NA
v_gene: TRBV7-9
j_gene: TRBJ2-2
CDR3aa: CASSSGQGNTGELFF
CDR3nt: TGTGCCAGCAGCTCGGGACAGGGAAACACCGGGGAGCTGTTTTTT

d_gene: NA
abundance: NA
v_gene: TRBV30
j_gene: TRBJ2-1
CDR3aa: CAWSVTKSRAGSNEQFF
CDR3nt: TGTGCCTGGAGTGTGACGAAGAGTAGGGCGGGCAGCAATGAGCAGTTCTTC

d_gene: NA
abundance: NA
v_gene: TRBV5-6
j_gene: TRBJ1-5
CDR3aa: CASSAATGAQPQHF
CDR3nt: TGTGCCAGCAGCGCAGCAACAGGAGCTCAGCCCCAGCATTTT

d_gene: NA
abundance: NA
v_gene: TRBV5-8
j_gene: TRBJ1-3
CDR3aa: CASSLKLQTAGSGNTIYF
CDR3nt: TGTGCCAGCAGCTTAAAACTACAGACGGCGGGGTCTGGAAACACCATATATTTT

d_gene: TRBD1
abundance: NA
v_gene: TRBV7-8
j_gene: TRBJ2-1
CDR3aa: CASSLRGWDRPGRSSYNEQFF
CDR3nt: TGTGCCAGCAGCTTACGGGGGTGGGACAGGCCCGGACGGAGCTCCTACAATGAGCAGTTCTTC

d_gene: NA
abundance: once
v_gene: TRBV7-9
j_gene: TRBJ2-7
CDR3aa: CASRGQPSYEQYF
CDR3nt: TGTGCCAGCCGCGGTCAGCCCTCCTACGAGCAGTACTTC

d_gene: NA
abundance: NA
v_gene: TRBV6-5
j_gene: TRBJ2-1
CDR3aa: CASSSGGQYNEQFF
CDR3nt: TGTGCCAGCAGTTCAGGGGGGCAATACAATGAGCAGTTCTTC

d_gene: TRBD1
abundance: NA
v_gene: TRBV5-1
j_gene: TRBJ2-7
CDR3aa: CASSFGTGDSYEQYF
CDR3nt: TGCGCCAGCAGCTTTGGGACAGGGGACTCCTACGAGCAGTACTTC

d_gene: NA
abundance: NA
v_gene: TRBV12-5
j_gene: TRBJ1-2
CDR3aa: CASALVGGGTYGYTF
CDR3nt: TGTGCTAGTGCCTTGGTAGGAGGCGGGACCTATGGCTACACCTTC

d_gene: NA
abundance: NA
v_gene: TRBV5-1
j_gene: TRBJ2-5
CDR3aa: CASSLEVQGTQYF
CDR3nt: TGCGCCAGCAGCTTGGAGGTCCAGGGGACCCAGTACTTC

d_gene: TRBD1
abundance: NA
v_gene: TRBV27
j_gene: TRBJ1-2
CDR3aa: CASSYRGTGDGYTF
CDR3nt: TGTGCCAGCAGTTATAGGGGGACAGGGGATGGCTACACCTTC

d_gene: NA
abundance: NA
v_gene: TRBV6-6
j_gene: TRBJ2-3
CDR3aa: CASSYQRGTDTQYF
CDR3nt: TGTGCCAGCAGTTACCAAAGGGGTACAGATACGCAGTATTTT

d_gene: NA
abundance: few
v_gene: TRBV7-8
j_gene: TRBJ1-1
CDR3aa: CASSLDIGTPAEAFF
CDR3nt: TGTGCCAGCAGCTTAGACATTGGGACACCGGCCGAAGCTTTCTTT

d_gene: TRBD2
abundance: NA
v_gene: TRBV7-9
j_gene: TRBJ2-7
CDR3aa: CASSRGTSGDSYEQYF
CDR3nt: TGTGCCAGCAGCAGGGGGACTAGCGGGGACTCCTACGAGCAGTACTTC

d_gene: NA
abundance: NA
v_gene: TRBV6-5
j_gene: TRBJ2-2
CDR3aa: CASSWDSSNTGELFF
CDR3nt: TGTGCCAGCAGTTGGGACTCTTCGAACACCGGGGAGCTGTTTTTT

d_gene: NA
abundance: NA
v_gene: TRBV5-1
j_gene: TRBJ1-5
CDR3aa: CASSHDRYINQPQHF
CDR3nt: TGCGCCAGCAGCCATGACAGGTACATCAATCAGCCCCAGCATTTT

d_gene: NA
abundance: once
v_gene: TRBV5-6
j_gene: TRBJ1-2
CDR3aa: CASSPRQKTNYGYTF
CDR3nt: TGTGCCAGCAGCCCCAGACAGAAGACTAACTATGGCTACACCTTC

d_gene: NA
abundance: NA
v_gene: TRBV28
j_gene: TRBJ2-1
CDR3aa: CASEARYNEQFF
CDR3nt: TGTGCCAGCGAAGCGCGGTACAATGAGCAGTTCTTC

d_gene: NA
abundance: NA
v_gene: TRBV30
j_gene: TRBJ2-7
CDR3aa: CAWSDTTLQYF
CDR3nt: TGTGCCTGGAGCGATACTACCTTGCAGTACTTC

d_gene: NA
abundance: NA
v_gene: TRBV13
j_gene: TRBJ1-1
CDR3aa: CASSLVGEAFF
CDR3nt: TGTGCCAGCAGCTTAGTCGGTGAAGCTTTCTTT

d_gene: NA
abundance: NA
v_gene: TRBV30
j_gene: TRBJ1-1
CDR3aa: CAWSGQHNTEAFF
CDR3nt: TGTGCCTGGAGTGGACAGCATAACACTGAAGCTTTCTTT

d_gene: NA
abundance: NA
v_gene: TRBV4-3
j_gene: TRBJ2-6
CDR3aa: CASSQVRDSGANVLTF
CDR3nt: TGCGCCAGCAGCCAAGTACGGGACTCTGGGGCCAACGTCCTGACTTTC

d_gene: TRBD1
abundance: NA
v_gene: TRBV7-6
j_gene: TRBJ2-1
CDR3aa: CASSSGQGRDNEQFF
CDR3nt: TGTGCCAGCAGCTCGGGACAGGGGCGAGACAATGAGCAGTTCTTC

d_gene: NA
abundance: once
v_gene: TRBV5-1
j_gene: TRBJ1-1
CDR3aa: CASSLGGMMNTEAFF
CDR3nt: TGCGCCAGCAGCTTGGGCGGGATGATGAACACTGAAGCTTTCTTT

d_gene: NA
abundance: NA
v_gene: TRBV7-9
j_gene: TRBJ1-2
CDR3aa: CASSITTGNTF
CDR3nt: TGTGCCAGCAGCATAACGACAGGAAACACCTTC

d_gene: NA
abundance: NA
v_gene: TRBV2
j_gene: TRBJ1-1
CDR3aa: CASSEANTEAFF
CDR3nt: TGTGCCAGCAGTGAGGCGAACACTGAAGCTTTCTTT

d_gene: NA
abundance: NA
v_gene: TRBV7-6
j_gene: TRBJ1-1
CDR3aa: CASSLGGSNTEAFF
CDR3nt: TGTGCCAGCAGCTTGGGGGGTTCGAACACTGAAGCTTTCTTT

d_gene: NA
abundance: NA
v_gene: TRBV28
j_gene: TRBJ2-3
CDR3aa: CASSSTTDTQYF
CDR3nt: TGTGCCAGCAGTTCTACCACAGATACGCAGTATTTT

d_gene: TRBD2
abundance: NA
v_gene: TRBV5-1
j_gene: TRBJ2-1
CDR3aa: CASSPGLAGGPTYNEQFF
CDR3nt: TGCGCCAGCAGCCCGGGACTAGCGGGAGGGCCTACCTACAATGAGCAGTTCTTC

d_gene: NA
abundance: NA
v_gene: TRBV6-5
j_gene: TRBJ1-2
CDR3aa: CASSYSRQQNYGYTF
CDR3nt: TGTGCCAGCAGTTACTCCCGACAGCAGAACTATGGCTACACCTTC

d_gene: TRBD2
abundance: NA
v_gene: TRBV29-1
j_gene: TRBJ2-5
CDR3aa: CSVSTSGGLETQYF
CDR3nt: TGCAGCGTTTCAACTAGCGGGGGGCTGGAGACCCAGTACTTC

d_gene: NA
abundance: NA
v_gene: TRBV13
j_gene: TRBJ1-2
CDR3aa: CASSVDSLRGGYTF
CDR3nt: TGTGCCAGCAGCGTGGACAGCCTACGGGGTGGCTACACCTTC

d_gene: TRBD2
abundance: once
v_gene: TRBV10-2
j_gene: TRBJ2-7
CDR3aa: CASRDSGRFPEQYF
CDR3nt: TGCGCCAGCAGGGATAGCGGGAGATTTCCCGAGCAGTACTTC

d_gene: TRBD2
abundance: NA
v_gene: TRBV28
j_gene: TRBJ2-1
CDR3aa: CASSSLAASSYNEQFF
CDR3nt: TGTGCCAGCAGTTCACTAGCGGCGAGCTCCTACAATGAGCAGTTCTTC

d_gene: TRBD1
abundance: NA
v_gene: TRBV7-2
j_gene: TRBJ1-2
CDR3aa: CASRATGADYGYTF
CDR3nt: TGTGCCAGCAGGGCGACAGGGGCGGACTATGGCTACACCTTC

d_gene: TRBD2
abundance: NA
v_gene: TRBV2
j_gene: TRBJ2-1
CDR3aa: CASSPPGTSGRSSYNEQFF
CDR3nt: TGTGCCAGCAGTCCCCCCGGGACTAGCGGGCGAAGCTCCTACAATGAGCAGTTCTTC

d_gene: TRBD1
abundance: NA
v_gene: TRBV30
j_gene: TRBJ2-7
CDR3aa: CAWSVWGDRGDF
CDR3nt: TGTGCCTGGAGTGTATGGGGGGACAGGGGCGACTTC

d_gene: TRBD2
abundance: NA
v_gene: TRBV30
j_gene: TRBJ2-1
CDR3aa: CAWSGTSGYNEQFF
CDR3nt: TGTGCCTGGAGTGGTACTAGCGGGTACAATGAGCAGTTCTTC

d_gene: NA
abundance: NA
v_gene: TRBV30
j_gene: TRBJ2-7
CDR3aa: CAWSYEGSRTELYF
CDR3nt: TGTGCCTGGAGTTACGAGGGTAGCCGGACAGAGTTATACTTC

d_gene: TRBD1
abundance: NA
v_gene: TRBV4-3
j_gene: TRBJ1-2
CDR3aa: CASSQDLGAGGYYGYTF
CDR3nt: TGCGCCAGCAGCCAAGATTTGGGGGCAGGGGGGTACTATGGCTACACCTTC

d_gene: NA
abundance: NA
v_gene: TRBV10-2
j_gene: TRBJ1-1
CDR3aa: CASSERTVNTEAFF
CDR3nt: TGCGCCAGCAGTGAAAGGACAGTGAACACTGAAGCTTTCTTT

d_gene: NA
abundance: once
v_gene: TRBV7-6
j_gene: TRBJ1-6
CDR3aa: CASSLAQGNSPLHF
CDR3nt: TGTGCCAGCAGCTTAGCTCAGGGAAATTCACCCCTCCACTTT